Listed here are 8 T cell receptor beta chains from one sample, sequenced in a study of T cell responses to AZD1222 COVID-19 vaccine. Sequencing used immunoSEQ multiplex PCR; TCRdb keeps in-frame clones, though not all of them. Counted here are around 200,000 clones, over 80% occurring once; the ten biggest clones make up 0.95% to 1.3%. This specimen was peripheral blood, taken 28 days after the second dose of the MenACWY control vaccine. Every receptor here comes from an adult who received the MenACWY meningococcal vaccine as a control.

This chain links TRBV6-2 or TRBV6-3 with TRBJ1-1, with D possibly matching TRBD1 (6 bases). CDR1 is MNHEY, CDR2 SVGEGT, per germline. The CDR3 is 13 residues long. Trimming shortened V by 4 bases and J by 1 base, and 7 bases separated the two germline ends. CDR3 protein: CASSLDRNTEAFF. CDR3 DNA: TGTGCCAGCAGTTTGGACAGGAACACTGAAGCTTTCTTT.

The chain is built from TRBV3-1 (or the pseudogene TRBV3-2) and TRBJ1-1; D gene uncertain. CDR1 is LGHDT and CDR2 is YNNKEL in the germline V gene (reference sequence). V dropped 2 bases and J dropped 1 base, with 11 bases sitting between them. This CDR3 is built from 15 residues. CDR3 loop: CASSQIGGWNTEAFF. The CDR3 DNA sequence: TGTGCCAGCAGCCAAATAGGAGGTTGGAACACTGAAGCTTTCTTT.

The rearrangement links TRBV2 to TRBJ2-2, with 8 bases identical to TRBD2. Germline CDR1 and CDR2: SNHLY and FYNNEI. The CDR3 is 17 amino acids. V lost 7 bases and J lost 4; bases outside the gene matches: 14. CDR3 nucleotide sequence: TGTGCCAGCACAGGCCTAGCGGGCTCTACGGTCACCGGGGAGCTGTTTTTT. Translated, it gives CASTGLAGSTVTGELFF.

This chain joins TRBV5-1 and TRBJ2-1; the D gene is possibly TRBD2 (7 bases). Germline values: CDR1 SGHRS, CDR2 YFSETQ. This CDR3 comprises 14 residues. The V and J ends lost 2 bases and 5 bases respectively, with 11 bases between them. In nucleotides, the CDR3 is TGCGCCAGCAGCTTTCCCGGGGGGCACAATGAGCAGTTCTTC. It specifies CASSFPGGHNEQFF.

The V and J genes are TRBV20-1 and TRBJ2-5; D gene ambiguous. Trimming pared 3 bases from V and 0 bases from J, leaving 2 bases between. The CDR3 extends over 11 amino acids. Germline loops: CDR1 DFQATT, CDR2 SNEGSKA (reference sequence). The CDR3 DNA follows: TGCAGTGCTAGTAACCAAGAGACCCAGTACTTC. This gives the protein CSASNQETQYF.

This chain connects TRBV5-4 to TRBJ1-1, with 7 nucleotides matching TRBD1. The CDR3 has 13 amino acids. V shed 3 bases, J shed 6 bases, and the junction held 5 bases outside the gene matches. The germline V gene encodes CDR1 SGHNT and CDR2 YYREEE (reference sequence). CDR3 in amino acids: CASSWTGRSEAFF. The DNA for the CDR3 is TGTGCCAGCAGCTGGACAGGTCGCTCTGAAGCTTTCTTT.

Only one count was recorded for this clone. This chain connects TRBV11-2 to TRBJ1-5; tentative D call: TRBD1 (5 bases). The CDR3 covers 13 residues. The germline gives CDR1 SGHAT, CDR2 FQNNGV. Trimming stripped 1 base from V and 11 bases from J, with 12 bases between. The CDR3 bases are TGTGCCAGCAGCTTAGTAGGAGGACAAGCCCAGCATTTT. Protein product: CASSLVGGQAQHF.

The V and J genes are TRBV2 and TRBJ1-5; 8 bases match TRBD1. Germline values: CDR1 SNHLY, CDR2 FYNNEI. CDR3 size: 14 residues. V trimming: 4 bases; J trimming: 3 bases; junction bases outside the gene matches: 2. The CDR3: CASSGQGSNQPQHF. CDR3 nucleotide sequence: TGTGCCAGCAGTGGACAGGGGTCCAATCAGCCCCAGCATTTT.